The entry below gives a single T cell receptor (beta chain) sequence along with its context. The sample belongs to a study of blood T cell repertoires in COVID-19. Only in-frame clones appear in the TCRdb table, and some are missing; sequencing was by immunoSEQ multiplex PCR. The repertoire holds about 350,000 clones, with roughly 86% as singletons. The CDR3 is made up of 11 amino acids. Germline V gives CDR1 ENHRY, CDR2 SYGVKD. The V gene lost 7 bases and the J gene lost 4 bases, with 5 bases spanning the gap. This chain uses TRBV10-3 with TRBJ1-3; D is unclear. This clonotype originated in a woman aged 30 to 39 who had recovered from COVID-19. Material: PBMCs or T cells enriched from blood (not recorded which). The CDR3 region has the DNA TGTGCCATCACGGGGGGAAACACCATATATTTT. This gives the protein CAITGGNTIYF.